The present T cell receptor (beta chain) was sequenced within a study of shared clonotypes between healthy human individuals. General study points: It was anticipated that sequencing depth would influence how many clonotypes donors shared. A few donors had roughly 5.2% of their naive CD4 clonotypes in common.

A note on this clone: Its antigen is still unknown.

Sequenced by immunoSEQ multiplex PCR; TCRdb stores in-frame clones only, minus some. The repertoire consists of 2,500,000 or so clones, with 80% to 95% occurring once and the leading ten covering about 0.38%. CDR1 is LNHDA and CDR2 is SQIVND in the germline V gene (reference sequence). CDR3 size: 14 residues. Trimming pared 1 base from V and 6 bases from J, leaving 10 bases between. The sequence derives from a man between 18 and 29 years old in good health. Some clones in this sample may be carry-over from other donors' samples. Sequencing was performed on naive CD4+ T cells from PBMCs. Subset indicated: CD45RA+ positively selected. The chain has TRBV19 and TRBJ2-4, with D unresolved. For the CDR3, the DNA is TGTGCCAGTAGTATAGGGCTAGACCGAAACATTCAGTACTTC. Its protein is CASSIGLDRNIQYF.